This is a list of T cell receptor beta chains from one sample in a study of blood T cell repertoires in COVID-19. Here immunoSEQ multiplex PCR was the method, and the copy in TCRdb shows in-frame clones only, minus some. The data contain hundreds of thousands of clones, roughly 85% of them seen just once; the ten biggest clones take up about 17%. Sequencing was done on a sample of PBMCs or T cells enriched from blood (not recorded which). These receptors were taken from a man in his forties who had recovered from COVID-19. Both conserved end residues are part of each CDR3. A D gene is named only where the DNA matches it firmly. Not every row has a clone size; where given, it reads once, few, many or a size class.

size: .
D: TRBD1
V: TRBV5-6
J: TRBJ1-4
CDR3: CASSALTGATNEKLFF
DNA: TGTGCCAGCAGCGCGCTAACAGGGGCAACTAATGAAAAACTGTTTTTT

size: .
D: TRBD1
V: TRBV19
J: TRBJ1-1
CDR3: CASSMGQGTEAFF
DNA: TGTGCCAGTAGTATGGGACAGGGCACTGAAGCTTTCTTT

size: once
D: TRBD1
V: TRBV6-5
J: TRBJ1-1
CDR3: CASRKQGLRTEAFF
DNA: TGTGCCAGCAGGAAACAGGGGCTTAGAACTGAAGCTTTCTTT

size: .
D: .
V: TRBV9
J: TRBJ1-2
CDR3: CASSPDWTYGYTF
DNA: TGTGCCAGCAGCCCGGACTGGACTTATGGCTACACCTTC

size: .
D: TRBD1
V: TRBV27
J: TRBJ1-1
CDR3: CASSIVGGQGMNTEAFF
DNA: TGTGCCAGCAGTATTGTGGGAGGACAGGGTATGAACACTGAAGCTTTCTTT

size: .
D: TRBD2
V: TRBV12-5
J: TRBJ2-7
CDR3: CASGLRLGRESGYEQYF
DNA: TGTGCTAGTGGTTTAAGGTTGGGGCGGGAGTCCGGGTACGAGCAGTACTTC

size: .
D: .
V: TRBV7-9
J: TRBJ2-7
CDR3: CASSGRGYEQYF
DNA: TGTGCCAGCAGCGGCAGGGGTTACGAGCAGTACTTC

size: .
D: TRBD1
V: TRBV7-8
J: TRBJ1-5
CDR3: CASSSGQGHKFQGRQPQHF
DNA: TGTGCCAGCAGTTCGGGACAGGGGCACAAGTTTCAGGGGAGACAGCCCCAGCATTTT

size: .
D: .
V: TRBV7-3
J: TRBJ1-6
CDR3: CASSPTRGSPLHF
DNA: TGTGCCAGCAGCCCAACACGGGGTTCACCCCTCCACTTT

size: .
D: .
V: TRBV30
J: TRBJ1-3
CDR3: CAWSVFASSGNTIYF
DNA: TGTGCCTGGAGTGTCTTCGCCAGCTCTGGAAACACCATATATTTT

size: .
D: .
V: TRBV27
J: TRBJ2-7
CDR3: CASSEDLIGSYEQYF
DNA: TGTGCCAGCTCGGAGGACCTAATAGGCTCCTACGAGCAGTACTTC

size: .
D: .
V: TRBV4-2
J: TRBJ1-5
CDR3: CASSQAAGSYQPQHF
DNA: TGTGCCAGCAGCCAAGCGGCAGGTTCGTATCAGCCCCAGCATTTT

size: once
D: .
V: TRBV3-1/TRBV3-2
J: TRBJ1-6
CDR3: CASSFSGALHF
DNA: TGTGCCAGCAGCTTTTCGGGAGCCCTCCACTTT

size: .
D: TRBD1
V: TRBV11-3
J: TRBJ1-1
CDR3: CASSLDQMGQGSTEAFF
DNA: TGTGCCAGCAGCTTAGACCAAATGGGACAGGGCTCCACTGAAGCTTTCTTT

size: .
D: .
V: TRBV29-1
J: TRBJ2-7
CDR3: CSVVPGWAGEPYEQYF
DNA: TGCAGCGTTGTGCCGGGGTGGGCAGGAGAACCCTACGAGCAGTACTTC

size: .
D: .
V: TRBV21-1
J: TRBJ2-7
CDR3: CASSKARGFTYEQYF
DNA: TGTGCCAGCAGCAAAGCGCGCGGATTCACTTACGAGCAGTACTTC

size: .
D: .
V: TRBV6-1
J: TRBJ1-1
CDR3: CASSEQSLQGTEAFF
DNA: TGTGCCAGCAGTGAACAGTCCTTGCAGGGAACTGAAGCTTTCTTT

size: .
D: .
V: TRBV25-1
J: TRBJ1-2
CDR3: CASSEPGDLNYGYTF
DNA: TGTGCCAGCAGTGAGCCCGGAGACCTAAACTATGGCTACACCTTC

size: .
D: TRBD2
V: TRBV27
J: TRBJ2-1
CDR3: CASSRSGDYHEQFF
DNA: TGTGCCAGCAGTAGATCCGGGGACTACCATGAGCAGTTCTTC

size: .
D: .
V: TRBV29-1
J: TRBJ1-2
CDR3: CSVGSDRPYGYTF
DNA: TGCAGCGTCGGAAGCGACAGGCCCTATGGCTACACCTTC

size: few
D: .
V: TRBV7-2
J: TRBJ2-7
CDR3: CASSLVSRGYEQYF
DNA: TGTGCCAGCAGCTTAGTTTCCCGCGGCTACGAGCAGTACTTC

size: .
D: .
V: TRBV18
J: TRBJ1-3
CDR3: CASSPPPRVSGNTIYF
DNA: TGTGCCAGCTCACCACCGCCCAGGGTCTCTGGAAACACCATATATTTT

size: .
D: TRBD1
V: TRBV9
J: TRBJ2-7
CDR3: CASSVGGQGSNEQYF
DNA: TGTGCCAGCAGCGTGGGGGGACAGGGGAGTAACGAGCAGTACTTC

size: .
D: TRBD2
V: TRBV5-1
J: TRBJ2-7
CDR3: CASSVASGAGVMYEQYF
DNA: TGCGCCAGCAGCGTCGCTAGCGGGGCGGGAGTTATGTACGAGCAGTACTTC

size: .
D: TRBD1
V: TRBV30
J: TRBJ1-3
CDR3: CAWSAGRGLGNTIYF
DNA: TGTGCCTGGAGTGCTGGCAGGGGGCTTGGAAACACCATATATTTT

size: .
D: TRBD2
V: TRBV7-9
J: TRBJ2-1
CDR3: CASSLGLAGLYNEQFF
DNA: TGTGCCAGCAGCTTAGGGCTAGCGGGACTCTACAATGAGCAGTTCTTC

size: medium-sized
D: TRBD2
V: TRBV30
J: TRBJ2-7
CDR3: CAWQRESYEQYF
DNA: TGTGCCTGGCAGCGGGAATCCTACGAGCAGTACTTC

size: .
D: .
V: TRBV20-1
J: TRBJ1-1
CDR3: CSASRSRDTEAFF
DNA: TGCAGTGCTAGTAGGTCCAGGGACACTGAAGCTTTCTTT

size: once
D: .
V: TRBV20-1
J: TRBJ1-4
CDR3: CSASTGNEEKLFF
DNA: TGCAGTGCTAGTACGGGGAATGAGGAAAAACTGTTTTTT

size: .
D: .
V: TRBV18
J: TRBJ1-1
CDR3: CASSPGSFGWRTEAFF
DNA: TGTGCCAGCTCACCTGGAAGTTTTGGGTGGAGGACTGAAGCTTTCTTT

size: .
D: TRBD1
V: TRBV28
J: TRBJ1-2
CDR3: CASKTQGGYGYTF
DNA: TGTGCCAGCAAGACACAGGGGGGCTATGGCTACACCTTC

size: .
D: .
V: TRBV29-1
J: TRBJ1-4
CDR3: CSVEDSREKLFF
DNA: TGCAGCGTTGAAGATAGCCGCGAAAAACTGTTTTTT

size: .
D: TRBD1
V: TRBV2
J: TRBJ1-1
CDR3: CASGFGTAVPAQNTEAFF
DNA: TGTGCCAGCGGATTCGGGACAGCAGTTCCTGCACAAAACACTGAAGCTTTCTTT

size: .
D: TRBD2
V: TRBV19
J: TRBJ2-7
CDR3: CASSTQRDSYEQYF
DNA: TGTGCCAGTAGTACCCAGCGGGACTCCTACGAGCAGTACTTC

size: .
D: .
V: TRBV6-5
J: TRBJ2-7
CDR3: CASSYVIYEQYF
DNA: TGTGCCAGCAGTTACGTAATATACGAGCAGTACTTC

size: .
D: .
V: TRBV6-6
J: TRBJ1-5
CDR3: CASSYQVGQPQHF
DNA: TGTGCCAGCAGTTACCAAGTCGGTCAGCCCCAGCATTTT

size: .
D: TRBD2
V: TRBV13
J: TRBJ2-7
CDR3: CASSLGLAGGFEYF
DNA: TGTGCCAGCAGCTTGGGACTAGCGGGAGGGTTCGAGTACTTC

size: .
D: .
V: TRBV30
J: TRBJ1-4
CDR3: CAWSVPGGNEKLFF
DNA: TGTGCCTGGAGTGTTCCGGGGGGTAATGAAAAACTGTTTTTT

size: .
D: TRBD1
V: TRBV9
J: TRBJ1-4
CDR3: CASSTGQSGREKLFF
DNA: TGTGCCAGCAGCACGGGACAGTCGGGGAGGGAAAAACTGTTTTTT

size: few
D: .
V: TRBV19
J: TRBJ1-5
CDR3: CASQNSNQPQHF
DNA: TGTGCCAGTCAGAATAGCAATCAGCCCCAGCATTTT

size: .
D: .
V: TRBV27
J: TRBJ2-1
CDR3: CASRRPSYNEQFF
DNA: TGTGCCAGCAGGAGGCCTAGCTACAATGAGCAGTTCTTC

size: .
D: .
V: TRBV5-4
J: TRBJ1-1
CDR3: CASSVDRNTEAFF
DNA: TGTGCCAGCAGCGTAGACAGGAACACTGAAGCTTTCTTT

size: .
D: .
V: TRBV20-1
J: TRBJ2-1
CDR3: CSASLIDEQFF
DNA: TGCAGTGCTAGTCTGATAGATGAGCAGTTCTTC

size: few
D: .
V: TRBV18
J: TRBJ1-1
CDR3: CASSQSSGEAFF
DNA: TGTGCCAGCTCACAATCGTCAGGTGAAGCTTTCTTT

size: .
D: .
V: TRBV6-2/TRBV6-3
J: TRBJ2-4
CDR3: CASSYFQGAKNIQYF
DNA: TGTGCCAGCAGTTACTTCCAGGGGGCCAAAAACATTCAGTACTTC

size: .
D: .
V: TRBV5-1
J: TRBJ1-2
CDR3: CASSPGHPFYGYTF
DNA: TGCGCCAGCAGCCCGGGACACCCTTTCTATGGCTACACCTTC

size: few
D: .
V: TRBV4-1
J: TRBJ2-1
CDR3: CASSHHRVNEQFF
DNA: TGCGCCAGCAGCCACCACAGGGTCAATGAGCAGTTCTTC

size: once
D: TRBD1
V: TRBV7-9
J: TRBJ2-7
CDR3: CASSLSGTGRKEQYF
DNA: TGTGCCAGCAGCTTATCTGGGACAGGGCGTAAGGAGCAGTACTTC

size: .
D: TRBD1
V: TRBV7-8
J: TRBJ1-2
CDR3: CASSLLSQGSSGYTF
DNA: TGTGCCAGCAGCTTATTGTCACAGGGGAGTTCTGGCTACACCTTC

size: .
D: .
V: TRBV3-1/TRBV3-2
J: TRBJ1-2
CDR3: CASNAGASGGYTF
DNA: TGTGCCAGCAACGCGGGAGCATCCGGTGGCTACACCTTC

size: .
D: TRBD1
V: TRBV11-2
J: TRBJ1-2
CDR3: CASSTGTGTGYTF
DNA: TGTGCCAGCAGCACCGGGACAGGGACTGGCTACACCTTC

size: .
D: TRBD2
V: TRBV29-1
J: TRBJ2-2
CDR3: CSVAGLAGGRNTGELFF
DNA: TGCAGCGTGGCCGGGCTAGCGGGAGGGAGGAACACCGGGGAGCTGTTTTTT

size: .
D: .
V: TRBV7-9
J: TRBJ2-7
CDR3: CASSSIAGYEQYF
DNA: TGTGCCAGCAGCTCAATCGCGGGGTACGAGCAGTACTTC

size: .
D: TRBD2
V: TRBV6-2/TRBV6-3
J: TRBJ2-1
CDR3: CASSKREGYNEQFF
DNA: TGTGCCAGCAGTAAGCGGGAGGGCTACAATGAGCAGTTCTTC

size: .
D: TRBD1
V: TRBV4-3
J: TRBJ1-6
CDR3: CASSQDGPGQGGALYNSPLHF
DNA: TGCGCCAGCAGCCAAGATGGACCGGGACAGGGCGGGGCCCTATATAATTCACCCCTCCACTTT

size: few
D: TRBD1
V: TRBV6-5
J: TRBJ1-2
CDR3: CASSYRGRGYGYTF
DNA: TGTGCCAGCAGTTACAGGGGGCGAGGATATGGCTACACCTTC

size: .
D: TRBD1
V: TRBV6-1
J: TRBJ2-1
CDR3: CASSERAWDRQTYNEQFF
DNA: TGTGCCAGCAGTGAACGCGCTTGGGACAGGCAGACCTACAATGAGCAGTTCTTC

size: .
D: TRBD2
V: TRBV6-2/TRBV6-3
J: TRBJ2-5
CDR3: CASSYGREDRKTQYF
DNA: TGTGCCAGCAGTTACGGCCGGGAGGATAGAAAGACCCAGTACTTC